This T cell receptor (beta chain) was sequenced for a study of blood T cell repertoires in COVID-19. Turning to the study itself: PBMCs, B-cell-depleted T cells, or T cells were the source of the cDNA or gDNA that made up the material.

Germline V lookup: CDR1 MRHNA, CDR2 SNTAGT. This CDR3 contains 13 residues. V lost 3 bases to trimming and J lost 4 bases; unmatched junction nucleotides: 2. Individuals aged roughly 18 to 95 years were recruited from roughly 22 US areas. In the original analysis: Scientists estimated how many nucleated cells there were by amplifying reference gene primers. Here immunoSEQ multiplex PCR was the method, and the copy in TCRdb shows in-frame clones only, minus some. V, J and clone size derive from that table, while D and trimming were established from the DNA sequence. The data contain more than 300,000 clones, roughly nine tenths of them seen just once; the ten biggest clones take up over 9%.

The V call is TRBV6-4, the J call TRBJ1-2, with TRBD1 matching over 7 bases. Sequencing was carried out using PBMCs or T cells enriched from blood (not recorded which). The receptor was isolated from a woman in her 30s who had recovered from COVID-19. In nucleotides, the CDR3 is TGTGCCAGCAGTGAACAGGGGTTCTATGGCTACACCTTC. This translates into CASSEQGFYGYTF.